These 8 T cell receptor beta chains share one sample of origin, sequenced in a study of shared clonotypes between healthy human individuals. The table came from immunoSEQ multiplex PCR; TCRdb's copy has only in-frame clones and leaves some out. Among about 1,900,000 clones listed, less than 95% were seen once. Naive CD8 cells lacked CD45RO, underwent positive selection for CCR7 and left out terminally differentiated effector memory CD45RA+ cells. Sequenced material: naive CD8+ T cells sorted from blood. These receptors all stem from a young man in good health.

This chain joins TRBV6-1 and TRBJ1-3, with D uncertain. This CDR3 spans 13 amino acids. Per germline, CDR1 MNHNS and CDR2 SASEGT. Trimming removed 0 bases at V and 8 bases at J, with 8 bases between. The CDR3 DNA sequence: TGTGCCAGCAGTGAAGCGGTCCGGGACACCATATATTTT. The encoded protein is CASSEAVRDTIYF.

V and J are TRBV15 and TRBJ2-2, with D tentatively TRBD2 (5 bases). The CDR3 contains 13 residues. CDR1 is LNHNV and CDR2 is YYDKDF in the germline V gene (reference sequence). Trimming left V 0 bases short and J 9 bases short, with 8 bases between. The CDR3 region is CATSRDEGWELFF. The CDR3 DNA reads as TGTGCCACCAGCAGAGATGAGGGCTGGGAGCTGTTTTTT.

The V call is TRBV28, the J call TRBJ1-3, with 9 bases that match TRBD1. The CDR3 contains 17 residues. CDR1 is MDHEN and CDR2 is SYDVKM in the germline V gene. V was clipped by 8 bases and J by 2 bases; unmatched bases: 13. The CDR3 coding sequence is TGTGCCAGCCGAACCCGGACAGGGGAGTTCCCTGGAAACACCATATATTTT. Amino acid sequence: CASRTRTGEFPGNTIYF.

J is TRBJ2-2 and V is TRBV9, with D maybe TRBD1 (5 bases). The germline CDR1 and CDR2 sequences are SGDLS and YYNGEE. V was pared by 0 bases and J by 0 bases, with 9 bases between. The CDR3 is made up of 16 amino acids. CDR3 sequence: CASSVGGLANTGELFF. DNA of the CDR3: TGTGCCAGCAGCGTAGGGGGCCTTGCGAACACCGGGGAGCTGTTTTTT.

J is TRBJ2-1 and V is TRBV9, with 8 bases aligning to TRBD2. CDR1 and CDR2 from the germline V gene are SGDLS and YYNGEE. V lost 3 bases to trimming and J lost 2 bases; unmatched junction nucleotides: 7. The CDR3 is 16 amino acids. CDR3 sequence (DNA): TGTGCCAGCAGCGCCCGGGGGGGAGGTGCCTACAATGAGCAGTTCTTC. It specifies CASSARGGGAYNEQFF.

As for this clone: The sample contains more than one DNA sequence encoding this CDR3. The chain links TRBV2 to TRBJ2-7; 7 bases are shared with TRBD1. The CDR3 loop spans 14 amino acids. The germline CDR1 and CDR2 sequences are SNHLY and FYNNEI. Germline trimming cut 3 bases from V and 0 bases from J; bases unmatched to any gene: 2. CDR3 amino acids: CASSEAGGSYEQYF. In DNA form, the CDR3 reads TGTGCCAGCAGTGAGGCAGGGGGCTCCTACGAGCAGTACTTC. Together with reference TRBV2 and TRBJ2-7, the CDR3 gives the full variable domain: EPEVTQTPSHQVTQMGQEVILRCVPISNHLYFYWYRQILGQKVEFLVSFYNNEISEKSEIFDDQFSVERPDGSNFTLKIRSTKLEDSAMYFCASSEAGGSYEQYFGPGTRLTVT.

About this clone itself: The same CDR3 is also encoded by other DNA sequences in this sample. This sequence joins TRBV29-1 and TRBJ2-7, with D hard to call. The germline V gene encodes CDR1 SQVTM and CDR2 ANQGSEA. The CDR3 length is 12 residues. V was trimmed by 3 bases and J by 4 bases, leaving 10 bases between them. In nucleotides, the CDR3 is TGCAGCGTTGAGGGGTTGTCGTACGAGCAGTACTTC. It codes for CSVEGLSYEQYF.

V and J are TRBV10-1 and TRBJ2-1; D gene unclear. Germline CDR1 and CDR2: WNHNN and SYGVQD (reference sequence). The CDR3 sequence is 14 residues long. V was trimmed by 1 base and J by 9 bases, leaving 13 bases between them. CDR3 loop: CASSEYPDLVEQFF. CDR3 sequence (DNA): TGCGCCAGCAGTGAGTACCCAGATTTGGTTGAGCAGTTCTTC.